This T cell receptor (beta chain) was recovered during a study of T cell repertoires in cytomegalovirus infection. Study background: Based on public TCR beta signatures, there were indications of CMV infection and of a matching HLA type.

TCRdb processed the reads anew with MiXCR; each CDR3 protein has one entry. The table has around 180,000 distinct CDR3 sequences, 28% seen once. V trimming: 10 bases; J trimming: 3 bases; junction bases outside the gene matches: 18. The CDR3 runs to 16 residues. Sequencing input: PBMCs. The V call is TRBV12-3 or TRBV12-4, the J call TRBJ2-7, with TRBD1 matching 7 bases. This clonotype originated in a human donor in good health (CMV status not recorded). Some clones in this sample may be carry-over from other donors' samples. CDR3: CANPGTASSLVYEQYF. CDR3 nucleotides: TGTGCCAACCCCGGGACAGCCTCATCTTTAGTCTACGAGCAGTACTTC.